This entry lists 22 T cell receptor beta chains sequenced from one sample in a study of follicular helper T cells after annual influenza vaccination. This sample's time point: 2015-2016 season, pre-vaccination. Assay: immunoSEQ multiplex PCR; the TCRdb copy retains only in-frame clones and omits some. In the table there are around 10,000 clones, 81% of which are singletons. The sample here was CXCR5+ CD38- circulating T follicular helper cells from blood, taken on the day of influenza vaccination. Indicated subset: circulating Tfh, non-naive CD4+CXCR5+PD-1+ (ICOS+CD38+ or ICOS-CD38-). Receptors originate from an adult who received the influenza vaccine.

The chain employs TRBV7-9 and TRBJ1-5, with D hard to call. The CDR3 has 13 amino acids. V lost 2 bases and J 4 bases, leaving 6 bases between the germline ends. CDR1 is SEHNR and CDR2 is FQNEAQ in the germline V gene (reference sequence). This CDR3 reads CASSLQENQPQHF. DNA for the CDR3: TGTGCCAGCAGCTTACAGGAAAATCAGCCCCAGCATTTT.

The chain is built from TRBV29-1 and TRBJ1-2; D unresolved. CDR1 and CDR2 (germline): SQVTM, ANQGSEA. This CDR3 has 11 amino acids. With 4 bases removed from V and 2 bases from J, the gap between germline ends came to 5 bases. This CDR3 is CSVGQNYGYTF. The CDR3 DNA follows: TGCAGCGTTGGCCAGAACTATGGCTACACCTTC.

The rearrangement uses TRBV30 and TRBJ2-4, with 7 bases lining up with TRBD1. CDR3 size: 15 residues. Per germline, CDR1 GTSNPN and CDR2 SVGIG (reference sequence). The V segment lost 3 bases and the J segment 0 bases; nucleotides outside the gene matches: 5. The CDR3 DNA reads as TGTGCCTGGAGGGACAGGAGATTAGCCAAAAACATTCAGTACTTC. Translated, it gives CAWRDRRLAKNIQYF.

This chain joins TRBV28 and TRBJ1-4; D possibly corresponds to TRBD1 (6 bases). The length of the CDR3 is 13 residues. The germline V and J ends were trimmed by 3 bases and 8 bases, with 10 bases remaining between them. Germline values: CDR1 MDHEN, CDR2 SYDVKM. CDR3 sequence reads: CASSFGQREKLFF. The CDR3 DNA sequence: TGTGCCAGCAGTTTCGGACAGCGGGAAAAACTGTTTTTT.

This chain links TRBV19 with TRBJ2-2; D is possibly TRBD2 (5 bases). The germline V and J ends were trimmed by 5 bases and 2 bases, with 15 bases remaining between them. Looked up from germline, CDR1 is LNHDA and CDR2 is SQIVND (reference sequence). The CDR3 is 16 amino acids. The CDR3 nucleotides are TGTGCCAGTAGTTTGGACTGGACGGGAAACACCGGGGAGCTGTTTTTT. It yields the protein CASSLDWTGNTGELFF.

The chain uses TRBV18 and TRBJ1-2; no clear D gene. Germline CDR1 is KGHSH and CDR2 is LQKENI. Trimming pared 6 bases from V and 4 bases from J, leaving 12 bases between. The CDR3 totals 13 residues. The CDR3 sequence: CASSFERFYGYTF. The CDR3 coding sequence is TGTGCCAGCTCGTTCGAACGGTTCTATGGCTACACCTTC.

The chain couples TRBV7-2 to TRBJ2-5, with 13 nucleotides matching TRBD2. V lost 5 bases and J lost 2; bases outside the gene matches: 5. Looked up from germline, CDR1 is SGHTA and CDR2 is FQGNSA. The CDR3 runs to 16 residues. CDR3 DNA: TGTGCCAGCAGCGTTACTAGCGGGGGGGCGCAAGAGACCCAGTACTTC. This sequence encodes CASSVTSGGAQETQYF. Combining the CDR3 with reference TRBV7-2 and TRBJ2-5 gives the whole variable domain GAGVSQSPSNKVTEKGKDVELRCDPISGHTALYWYRQSLGQGLEFLIYFQGNSAPDKSGLPSDRFSAERTGGSVSTLTIQRTQQEDSAVYLCASSVTSGGAQETQYFGPGTRLLVL.

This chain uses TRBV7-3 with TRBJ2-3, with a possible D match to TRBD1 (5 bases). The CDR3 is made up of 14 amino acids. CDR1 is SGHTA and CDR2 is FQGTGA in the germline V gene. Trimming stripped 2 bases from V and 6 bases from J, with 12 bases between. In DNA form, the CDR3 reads TGTGCCAGCAGCTTAGGTGGGGCCAGGGATACGCAGTATTTT. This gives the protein CASSLGGARDTQYF.

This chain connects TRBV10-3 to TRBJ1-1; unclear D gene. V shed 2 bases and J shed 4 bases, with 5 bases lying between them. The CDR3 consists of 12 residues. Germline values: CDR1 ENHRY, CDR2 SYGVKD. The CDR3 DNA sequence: TGTGCCATCAGTGAGGTTGGCACTGAAGCTTTCTTT. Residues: CAISEVGTEAFF.

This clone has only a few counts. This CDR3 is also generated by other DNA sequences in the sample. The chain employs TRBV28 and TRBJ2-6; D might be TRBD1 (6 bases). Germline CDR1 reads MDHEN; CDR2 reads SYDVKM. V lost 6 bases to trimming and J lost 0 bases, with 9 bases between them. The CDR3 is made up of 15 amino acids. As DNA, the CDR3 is TGTGCCAGCAGCCCGGACAGCTCTGGGGCCAACGTCCTGACTTTC. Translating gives CASSPDSSGANVLTF. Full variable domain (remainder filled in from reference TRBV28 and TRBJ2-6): DVKVTQSSRYLVKRTGEKVFLECVQDMDHENMFWYRQDPGLGLRLIYFSYDVKMKEKGDIPEGYSVSREKKERFSLILESASTNQTSMYLCASSPDSSGANVLTFGAGSRLTVL.

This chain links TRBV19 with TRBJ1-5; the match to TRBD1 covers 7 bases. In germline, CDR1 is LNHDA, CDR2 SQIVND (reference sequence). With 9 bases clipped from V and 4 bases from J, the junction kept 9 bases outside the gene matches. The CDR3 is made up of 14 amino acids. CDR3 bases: TGTGCCAGCGGGTTGGGACAGTATAATCAGCCCCAGCATTTT. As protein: CASGLGQYNQPQHF.

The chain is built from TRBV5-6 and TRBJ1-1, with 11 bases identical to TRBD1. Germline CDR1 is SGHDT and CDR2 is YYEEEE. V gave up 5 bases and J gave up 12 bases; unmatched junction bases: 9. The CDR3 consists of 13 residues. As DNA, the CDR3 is TGTGCCAGCAGGGCCGGACAGGGGGCAATGTCTTTCTTT. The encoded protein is CASRAGQGAMSFF.

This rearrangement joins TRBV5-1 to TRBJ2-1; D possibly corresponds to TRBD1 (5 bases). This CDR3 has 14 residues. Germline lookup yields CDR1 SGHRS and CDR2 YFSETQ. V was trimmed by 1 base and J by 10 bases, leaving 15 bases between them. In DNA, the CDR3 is TGCGCCAGCAGCTTGAGTAACAGGCATAGCGAGCAGTTCTTC. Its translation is CASSLSNRHSEQFF.

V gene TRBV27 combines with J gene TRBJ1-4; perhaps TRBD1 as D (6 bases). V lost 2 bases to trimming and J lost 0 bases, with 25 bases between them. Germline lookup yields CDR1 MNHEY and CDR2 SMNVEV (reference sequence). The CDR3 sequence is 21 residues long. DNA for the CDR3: TGTGCCAGCAGTTTAGGTCACTTGGGGGGCCCCGGGGAGGCAACTAATGAAAAACTGTTTTTT. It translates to CASSLGHLGGPGEATNEKLFF.

CDR3 in DNA: TGTGCCAGCAGCGCCGTCCAGGTCACAGATACGCAGTATTTT. This sequence encodes CASSAVQVTDTQYF. The J gene is TRBJ2-3, the V gene TRBV9; D not resolved. Trimming left V 3 bases short and J 2 bases short, with 10 bases between. Germline values: CDR1 SGDLS, CDR2 YYNGEE. The CDR3 has 14 amino acids.

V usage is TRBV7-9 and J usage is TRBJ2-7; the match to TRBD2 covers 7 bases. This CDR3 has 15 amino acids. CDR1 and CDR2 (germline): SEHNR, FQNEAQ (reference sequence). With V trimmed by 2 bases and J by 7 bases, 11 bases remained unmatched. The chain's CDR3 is CASSLTREGPREQYF. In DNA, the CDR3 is TGTGCCAGCAGCTTAACGAGGGAGGGCCCTCGAGAGCAGTACTTC.

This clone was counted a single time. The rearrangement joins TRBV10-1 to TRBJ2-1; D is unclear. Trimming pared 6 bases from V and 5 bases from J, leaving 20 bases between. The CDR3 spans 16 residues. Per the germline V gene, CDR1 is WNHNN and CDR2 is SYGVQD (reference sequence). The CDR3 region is CASRPLSSATHNEQFF. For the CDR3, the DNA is TGCGCCAGCAGGCCTCTGTCTAGTGCGACCCACAATGAGCAGTTCTTC.

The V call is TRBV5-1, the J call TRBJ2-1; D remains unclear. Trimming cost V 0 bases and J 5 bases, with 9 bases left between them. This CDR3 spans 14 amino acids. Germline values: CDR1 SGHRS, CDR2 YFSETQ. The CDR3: CASSLGLPNNEQFF. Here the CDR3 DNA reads TGCGCCAGCAGCTTGGGACTCCCAAACAATGAGCAGTTCTTC.

The DNA for the CDR3 is TGTGCCAGCAGCTTAGTAGCGGGGGGCTGGGGGGCAGATACGCAGTATTTT. It translates to CASSLVAGGWGADTQYF. V gene TRBV11-2 combines with J gene TRBJ2-3; TRBD2 aligns across 10 bases. Unmatched junction bases numbered 8, after V lost 1 base and J lost 4 bases. Germline assignment: CDR1 SGHAT and CDR2 FQNNGV. The CDR3 length is 17 residues.

The CDR3 spells CASSPRGGSGGTDTQYF. For the CDR3, the DNA is TGTGCCAGTAGTCCCCGCGGAGGATCTGGCGGCACAGATACGCAGTATTTT. The chain joins TRBV19 to TRBJ2-3; D is perhaps TRBD2 (5 bases). The CDR3 covers 17 residues. Germline V CDR1 and CDR2: LNHDA, SQIVND (reference sequence). The V and J ends lost 5 bases and 1 base respectively, with 19 bases between them. Combining the CDR3 with reference TRBV19 and TRBJ2-3 gives the whole variable domain DGGITQSPKYLFRKEGQNVTLSCEQNLNHDAMYWYRQDPGQGLRLIYYSQIVNDFQKGDIAEGYSVSREKKESFPLTVTSAQKNPTAFYLCASSPRGGSGGTDTQYFGPGTRLTVL.

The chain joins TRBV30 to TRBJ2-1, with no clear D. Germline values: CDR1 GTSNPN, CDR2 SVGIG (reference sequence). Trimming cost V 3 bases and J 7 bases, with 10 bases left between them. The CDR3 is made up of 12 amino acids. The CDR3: CAWSASGNEQFF. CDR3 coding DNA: TGTGCCTGGAGCGCCTCTGGGAATGAGCAGTTCTTC.

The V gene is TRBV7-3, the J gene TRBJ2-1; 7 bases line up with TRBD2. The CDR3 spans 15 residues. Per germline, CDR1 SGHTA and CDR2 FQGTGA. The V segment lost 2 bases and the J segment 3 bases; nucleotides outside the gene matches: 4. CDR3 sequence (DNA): TGTGCCAGCAGCTTAGGGCGGGGGTACTACAATGAGCAGTTCTTC. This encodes CASSLGRGYYNEQFF.